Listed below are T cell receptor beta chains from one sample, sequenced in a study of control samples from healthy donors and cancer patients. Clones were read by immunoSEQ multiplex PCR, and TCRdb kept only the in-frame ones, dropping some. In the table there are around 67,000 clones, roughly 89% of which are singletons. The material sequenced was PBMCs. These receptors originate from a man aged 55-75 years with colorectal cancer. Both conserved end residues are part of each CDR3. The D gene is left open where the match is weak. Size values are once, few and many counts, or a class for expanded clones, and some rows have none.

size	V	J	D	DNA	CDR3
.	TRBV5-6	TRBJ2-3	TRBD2	TGTGCCAGCAGCTCCACGCGGACTAGCGGGGGGGCGAATACGCAGTATTTT	CASSSTRTSGGANTQYF
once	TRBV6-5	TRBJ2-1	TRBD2	TGTGCCAGCAGAAGTCAGCGGGGGGGCTTCGATGAGCAGTTCTTC	CASRSQRGGFDEQFF
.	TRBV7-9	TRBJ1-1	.	TGTGCCAGCACCCCCGGGCCTTACACTGAAGCTTTCTTT	CASTPGPYTEAFF
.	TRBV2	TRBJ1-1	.	TGTGCCAGCAGTGATCGATTCATGAACACTGAAGCTTTCTTT	CASSDRFMNTEAFF
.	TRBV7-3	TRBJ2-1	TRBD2	TGTGCCAGCAGCACTAGCGATGGGAATGAGCAGTTCTTC	CASSTSDGNEQFF
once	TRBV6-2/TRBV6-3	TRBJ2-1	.	TGTGCCAGCAGTCGCCCCGTTTGGGCTCCCTACAATGAGCAGTTCTTC	CASSRPVWAPYNEQFF
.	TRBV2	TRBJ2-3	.	TGTGCCAGCAAGCGGGCTAGCACAGATACGCAGTATTTT	CASKRASTDTQYF
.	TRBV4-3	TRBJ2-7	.	TGCGCCAGCAGCCAAGATTGGGGATCCTCCTACGAGCAGTACTTC	CASSQDWGSSYEQYF
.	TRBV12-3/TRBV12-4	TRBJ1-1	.	TGTGCCAGCAGTCTGGAGAGGGCTGAAGCTTTCTTT	CASSLERAEAFF
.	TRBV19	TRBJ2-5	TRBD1	TGTGCCAGTAGTATTCAACTCCGGGACAGGGGGCAAGAGACCCAGTACTTC	CASSIQLRDRGQETQYF
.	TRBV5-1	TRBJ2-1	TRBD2	TGCGCCAGCAGCTTAGCGGGGGGGCACTACAATGAGCAGTTCTTC	CASSLAGGHYNEQFF
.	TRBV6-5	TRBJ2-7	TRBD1	TGTGCCAGCAGTTACTCAGCGAACAGGGGTCACGAGCAGTACTTC	CASSYSANRGHEQYF
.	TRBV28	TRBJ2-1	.	TGTGCCAGCAGTACCCGGCCAGGTGAGCAGTTCTTC	CASSTRPGEQFF
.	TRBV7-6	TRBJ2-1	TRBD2	TGTGCCAGCAGCTCGACTAGCGGGGGCAATGAGCAGTTCTTC	CASSSTSGGNEQFF
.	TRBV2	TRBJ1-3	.	TGTGCCAGCAGTGAAATAGCCTCTGGAAACACCATATATTTT	CASSEIASGNTIYF
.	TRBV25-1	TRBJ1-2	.	TGTGCCAGCAGTGAACACTACTATGGCTACACCTTC	CASSEHYYGYTF
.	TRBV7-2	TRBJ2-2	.	TGTGCCAGCAGCTTAGTCGCCCTGTCCGGGGGAGCGAACACCGGGGAGCTGTTTTTT	CASSLVALSGGANTGELFF
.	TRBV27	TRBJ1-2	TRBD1	TGTGCCAGCAGGCCCCGGTCAGGGGGTGCTAACTATGGCTACACCTTC	CASRPRSGGANYGYTF
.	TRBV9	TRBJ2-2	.	TGTGCCAGCAGCGTAACGGGGGCGAACACCGGGGAGCTGTTTTTT	CASSVTGANTGELFF
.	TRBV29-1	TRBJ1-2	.	TGCAGCGTCTACACGCATGGCTACACCTTC	CSVYTHGYTF
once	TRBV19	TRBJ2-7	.	TGTGCCAGTAGTTGGACCACACCGACAGAGCGCTACGAGCAGTACTTC	CASSWTTPTERYEQYF
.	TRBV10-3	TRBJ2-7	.	TGTGCCATCTTGGCTGCTGGGGCTTTGAAGCAGTACTTC	CAILAAGALKQYF
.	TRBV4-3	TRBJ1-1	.	TGCGCCAGCAGCCCCCCCGGAGTATACACTGAAGCTTTCTTT	CASSPPGVYTEAFF
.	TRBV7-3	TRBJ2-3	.	TGTGCCAGCAGCTACCTGGCGGGGGCCAGCACAGATACGCAGTATTTT	CASSYLAGASTDTQYF
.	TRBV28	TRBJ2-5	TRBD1	TGTGCCAGCGCGCGCGGGACAGGGGTCCAAGAGACCCAGTACTTC	CASARGTGVQETQYF
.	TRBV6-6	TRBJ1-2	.	TGTGCCAGCACCGACGGGCCCTACTATGGCTACACCTTC	CASTDGPYYGYTF
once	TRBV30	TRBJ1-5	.	TGTGCCTGGAGTGCCTGGGCCAATCAGCCCCAGCATTTT	CAWSAWANQPQHF
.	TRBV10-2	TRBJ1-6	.	TGCGCCAGCAGTAGGGGGGAGAGTTCACCCCTCCACTTT	CASSRGESSPLHF
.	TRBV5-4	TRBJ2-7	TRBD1	TGTGCCAGCAGCTTCCGGGACAGATACGAGCAGTACTTC	CASSFRDRYEQYF
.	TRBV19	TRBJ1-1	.	TGTGCCAGTAGTACCTGGCCGAAGGGGACGAACACTGAAGCTTTCTTT	CASSTWPKGTNTEAFF
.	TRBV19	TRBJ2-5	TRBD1	TGTGCCAGTAGCCGGGACAGCCACAGAGAGACCCAGTACTTC	CASSRDSHRETQYF
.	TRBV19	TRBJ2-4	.	TGTGCCAGTAGTGAGGGCGGGGTAGCCAAAAACATTCAGTACTTC	CASSEGGVAKNIQYF
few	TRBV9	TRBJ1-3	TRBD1	TGTGCCAGCAGCCCAATGACAGGGGGCTCTGGAAACACCATATATTTT	CASSPMTGGSGNTIYF
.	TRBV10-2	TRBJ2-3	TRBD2	TGCGCCAGCAGTGATAGCGGGGGGGAACAGTATTTT	CASSDSGGEQYF
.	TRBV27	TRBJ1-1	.	TGTGCCAGCAGTTTTGGTAGGGGTTACACTGAAGCTTTCTTT	CASSFGRGYTEAFF
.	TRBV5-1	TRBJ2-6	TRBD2	TGCGCCAGCAGCTTAGCGGGGGCGATTGGGGCCAACGTCCTGACTTTC	CASSLAGAIGANVLTF
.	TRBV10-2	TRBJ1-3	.	TGCGCCAGCAGTGAGAGGGCAGAGCGTCGAAACACCATATATTTT	CASSERAERRNTIYF
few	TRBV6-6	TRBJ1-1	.	TGTGCCAGCAGCGGACAGAAGAACACTGAAGCTTTCTTT	CASSGQKNTEAFF
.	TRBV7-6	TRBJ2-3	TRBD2	TGTGCCAGCAGCTCCCTACTAGCGGGGGGGCACGATACGCAGTATTTT	CASSSLLAGGHDTQYF